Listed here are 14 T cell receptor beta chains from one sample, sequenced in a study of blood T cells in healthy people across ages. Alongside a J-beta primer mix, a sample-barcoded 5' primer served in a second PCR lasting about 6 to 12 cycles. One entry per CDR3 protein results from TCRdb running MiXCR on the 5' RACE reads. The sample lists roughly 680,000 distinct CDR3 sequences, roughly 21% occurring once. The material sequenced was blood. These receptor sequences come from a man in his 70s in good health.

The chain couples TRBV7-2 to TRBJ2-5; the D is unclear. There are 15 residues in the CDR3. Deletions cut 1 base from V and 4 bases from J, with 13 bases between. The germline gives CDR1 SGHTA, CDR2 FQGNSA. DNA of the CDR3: TGTGCCAGCAGCTTAGAGTCGGTTGGGTCAGAGACCCAGTACTTC. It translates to CASSLESVGSETQYF. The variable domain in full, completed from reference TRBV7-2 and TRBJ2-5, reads GAGVSQSPSNKVTEKGKDVELRCDPISGHTALYWYRQSLGQGLEFLIYFQGNSAPDKSGLPSDRFSAERTGGSVSTLTIQRTQQEDSAVYLCASSLESVGSETQYFGPGTRLLVL.

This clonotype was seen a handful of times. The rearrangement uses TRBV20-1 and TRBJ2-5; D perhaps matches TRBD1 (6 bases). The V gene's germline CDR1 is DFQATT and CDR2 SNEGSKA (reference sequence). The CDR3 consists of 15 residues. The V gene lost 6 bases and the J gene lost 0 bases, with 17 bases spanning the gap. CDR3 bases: TGCAGTGCACGAAGACCTGGACAGTACCAAGAGACCCAGTACTTC. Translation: CSARRPGQYQETQYF.

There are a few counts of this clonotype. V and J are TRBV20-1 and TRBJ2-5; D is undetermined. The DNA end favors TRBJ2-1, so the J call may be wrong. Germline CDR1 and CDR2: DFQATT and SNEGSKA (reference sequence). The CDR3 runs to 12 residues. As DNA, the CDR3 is TGCAGTGCTAGAGATTTCGGGAATGAGCAGTTCTTC. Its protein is CSARDFGNEQFF.

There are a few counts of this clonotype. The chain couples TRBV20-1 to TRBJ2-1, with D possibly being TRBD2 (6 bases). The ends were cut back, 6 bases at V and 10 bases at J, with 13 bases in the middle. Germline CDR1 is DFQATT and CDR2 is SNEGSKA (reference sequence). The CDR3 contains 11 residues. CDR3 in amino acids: CSAPGVREQFF. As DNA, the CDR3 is TGCAGTGCCCCGGGGGTGCGGGAGCAGTTCTTC.

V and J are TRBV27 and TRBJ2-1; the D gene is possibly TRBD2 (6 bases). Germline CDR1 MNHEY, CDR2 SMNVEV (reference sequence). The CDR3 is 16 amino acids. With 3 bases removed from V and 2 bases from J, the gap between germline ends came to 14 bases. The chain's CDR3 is CASSFSAGITYNEQFF. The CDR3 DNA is TGTGCCAGCAGTTTTTCGGCGGGGATCACCTACAATGAGCAGTTCTTC.

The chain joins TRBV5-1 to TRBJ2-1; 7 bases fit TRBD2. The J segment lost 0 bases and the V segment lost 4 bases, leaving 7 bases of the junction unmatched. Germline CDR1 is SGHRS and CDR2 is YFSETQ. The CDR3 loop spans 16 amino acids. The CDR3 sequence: CASSPSGTSSYNEQFF. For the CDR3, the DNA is TGCGCCAGCAGCCCCAGCGGGACGAGCTCCTACAATGAGCAGTTCTTC.

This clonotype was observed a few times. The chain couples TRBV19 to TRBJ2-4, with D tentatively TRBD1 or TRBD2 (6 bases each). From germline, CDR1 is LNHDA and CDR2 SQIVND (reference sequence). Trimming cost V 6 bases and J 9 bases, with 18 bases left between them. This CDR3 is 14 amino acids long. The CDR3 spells CASSPSGALGIQYF. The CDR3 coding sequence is TGTGCCAGTAGCCCCTCGGGGGCCCTGGGCATTCAGTACTTC.

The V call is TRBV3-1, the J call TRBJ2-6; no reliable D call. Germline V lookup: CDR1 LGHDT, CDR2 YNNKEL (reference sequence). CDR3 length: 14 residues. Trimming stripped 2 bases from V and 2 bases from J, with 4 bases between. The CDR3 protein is CASSQSTGANVLTF. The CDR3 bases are TGTGCCAGCAGCCAATCTACTGGGGCCAACGTCCTGACTTTC.

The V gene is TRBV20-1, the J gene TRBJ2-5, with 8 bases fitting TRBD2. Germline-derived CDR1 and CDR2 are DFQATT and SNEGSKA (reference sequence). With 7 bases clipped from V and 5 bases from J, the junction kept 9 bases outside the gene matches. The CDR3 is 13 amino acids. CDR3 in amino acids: CSVGGRSRETQYF. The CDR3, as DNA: TGCAGTGTAGGCGGGAGGTCGAGGGAGACCCAGTACTTC.

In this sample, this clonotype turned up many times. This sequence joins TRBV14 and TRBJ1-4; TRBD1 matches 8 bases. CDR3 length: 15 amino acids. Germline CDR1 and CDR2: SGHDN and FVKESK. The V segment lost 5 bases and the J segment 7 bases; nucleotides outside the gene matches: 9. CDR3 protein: CASSAIRTGFEKLFF. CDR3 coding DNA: TGTGCCAGCAGCGCAATAAGGACAGGGTTTGAAAAACTGTTTTTT.

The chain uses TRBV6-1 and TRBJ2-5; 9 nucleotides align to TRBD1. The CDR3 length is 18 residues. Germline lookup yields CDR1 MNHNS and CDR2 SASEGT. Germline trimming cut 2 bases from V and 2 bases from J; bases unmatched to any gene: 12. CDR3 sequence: CASSETLTGGLKQETQYF. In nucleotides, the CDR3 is TGTGCCAGCAGTGAAACACTGACAGGGGGTCTCAAACAAGAGACCCAGTACTTC.

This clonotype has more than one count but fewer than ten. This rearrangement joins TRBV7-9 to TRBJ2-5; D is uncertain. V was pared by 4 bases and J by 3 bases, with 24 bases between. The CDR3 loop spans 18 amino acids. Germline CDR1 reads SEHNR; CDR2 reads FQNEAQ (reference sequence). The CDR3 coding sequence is TGTGCCAGCAGCTCGGATGCTTCTAACTGGCGCCCCAAAGAGACCCAGTACTTC. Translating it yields CASSSDASNWRPKETQYF.

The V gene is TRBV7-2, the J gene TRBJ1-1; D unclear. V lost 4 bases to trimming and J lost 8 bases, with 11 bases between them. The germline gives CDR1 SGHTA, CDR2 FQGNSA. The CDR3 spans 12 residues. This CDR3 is CASSSFEAEAFF. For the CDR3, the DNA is TGTGCCAGCAGCTCTTTTGAGGCGGAAGCTTTCTTT.

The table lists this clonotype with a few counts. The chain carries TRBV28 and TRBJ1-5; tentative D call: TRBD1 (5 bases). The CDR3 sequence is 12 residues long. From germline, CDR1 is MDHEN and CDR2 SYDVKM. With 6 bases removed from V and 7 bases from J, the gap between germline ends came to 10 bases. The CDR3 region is CASRIRDQPQHF. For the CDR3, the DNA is TGTGCCAGCAGGATTAGGGACCAGCCCCAGCATTTT.